The subject of this entry is one TCR beta chain. Its antigen is currently unknown. This record belongs to a study of cytomegalovirus exposure and HLA in healthy donors. Overall study: One earlier analysis, a look at 180 million or so T cells, found some 100 million unique TCR beta sequences. Whole-study results and caveats: Some V segments could not be told apart, so they were left out, TRBV6-2 and TRBV6-3 among them.

Vbeta (60) and Jbeta (13) primers were used in the PCR. TCRdb's copy holds only in-frame clones and misses some; the assay was immunoSEQ multiplex PCR. Among 100,000 to 150,000 clones listed, 70% to 85% were seen once. This CDR3 has 19 amino acids. Germline CDR1 SGHVS, CDR2 FQNEAQ. V shed 1 base and J shed 2 bases, with 23 bases lying between them. Sample: PBMCs. The chain couples TRBV7-8 to TRBJ2-5; a possible D gene is TRBD2 (6 bases). This clonotype was sampled from a man aged 50 or older in good health and CMV-seropositive. The CDR3 spells CASSLGPPGGGASQETQYF. The CDR3 coding sequence is TGTGCCAGCAGCTTAGGCCCCCCGGGCGGCGGGGCCTCACAAGAGACCCAGTACTTC.